A selection of T cell receptor beta chains follows, all from one sample in a study of spatial heterogeneity in lung cancer. TCRdb used MiXCR to reprocess the 5' RACE reads, holding one entry per CDR3 protein. The data contain about 3,700 distinct CDR3 sequences, 15% to 20% of them singletons. Sequenced material: PBMCs, taken at surgery. These receptors came from a male donor with early-stage non-small cell lung cancer. Each CDR3 is given with its conserved first and last residue. The D gene is left open where the match is weak. Size values are once, few and many counts, or a class for expanded clones, and some rows have none.

D gene,J gene,clone size,CDR3 length,V gene,CDR3 protein,CDR3 DNA
NA,TRBJ2-2,NA,15,TRBV7-6,CASSLVQGSTGELFF,TGTGCCAGCAGCTTAGTTCAGGGGAGCACCGGGGAGCTGTTTTTT
TRBD2,TRBJ2-3,NA,19,TRBV4-2,CASSQDLPASGANTDTQYF,TGTGCCAGCAGCCAAGATCTTCCCGCTAGCGGGGCCAACACAGATACGCAGTATTTT
TRBD2,TRBJ2-5,many,18,TRBV11-2,CASSLGLAGRPYQETQYF,TGTGCCAGCAGCTTAGGACTAGCGGGAAGACCGTACCAAGAGACCCAGTACTTC
NA,TRBJ2-3,NA,13,TRBV6-2/TRBV6-3,CASSYESGNTQYF,TGTGCCAGCAGTTACGAAAGCGGTAATACGCAGTATTTT
NA,TRBJ2-7,few,13,TRBV21-1,CASSRTGPYEQYF,TGTGCCAGCAGCAGGACAGGGCCGTACGAGCAGTACTTC
NA,TRBJ2-5,medium-sized,13,TRBV11-3,CASSPGVQETQYF,TGTGCCAGCAGCCCAGGGGTCCAAGAGACCCAGTACTTC
NA,TRBJ1-6,few,15,TRBV9,CASSVGQLGNSPLHF,TGTGCCAGCAGCGTCGGACAGCTTGGTAATTCACCCCTCCACTTT
TRBD2,TRBJ2-3,few,16,TRBV20-1,CSASTGPGLATDTQYF,TGCAGTGCTAGCACAGGGCCGGGACTAGCCACAGATACGCAGTATTTT
NA,TRBJ2-7,NA,14,TRBV6-1,CASSYRRGVDEQYF,TGTGCCAGCAGTTACCGTCGAGGGGTCGACGAGCAGTACTTC
TRBD1,TRBJ1-3,few,19,TRBV12-3/TRBV12-4,CASSLSLMRTGFFGNTIYF,TGTGCCAGCAGTTTAAGTCTCATGAGGACAGGCTTCTTCGGAAACACCATATATTTT
NA,TRBJ2-5,many,15,TRBV5-6,CASSLARTNQETQYF,TGTGCCAGCAGCTTGGCCCGGACTAACCAAGAGACCCAGTACTTC
NA,TRBJ1-5,few,15,TRBV7-8,CASSLLGDAAYAQHF,TGTGCCAGCAGCTTGTTAGGGGACGCGGCGTACGCCCAGCATTTT
NA,TRBJ2-1,medium-sized,11,TRBV11-2,CASSGFNEQFF,TGTGCCAGCAGCGGATTCAATGAGCAGTTCTTC
NA,TRBJ1-1,many,14,TRBV21-1,CASSKGQGSTEAFF,TGTGCCAGCAGCAAGGGACAGGGCTCCACTGAAGCTTTCTTT
TRBD1,TRBJ2-3,NA,13,TRBV2,CASSILQGETQYF,TGTGCCAGCAGTATTCTACAGGGGGAAACGCAGTATTTT
NA,TRBJ2-1,medium-sized,15,TRBV18,CASSPRAQVESEQFF,TGTGCCAGCTCACCGAGGGCGCAGGTTGAGAGTGAGCAGTTCTTC
TRBD1,TRBJ2-3,once,14,TRBV2,CASSYRGRIDTQYF,TGTGCCAGCAGTTACAGGGGGCGCATCGATACGCAGTATTTT
TRBD2,TRBJ2-3,medium-sized,15,TRBV12-3/TRBV12-4,CASSLALAGTDTQYF,TGTGCCAGCAGTTTGGCACTAGCGGGAACAGATACGCAGTATTTT
TRBD1,TRBJ2-1,few,13,TRBV6-2/TRBV6-3,CASSLDRRSEQFF,TGTGCCAGCAGTTTGGACAGGAGAAGCGAGCAGTTCTTC
TRBD2,TRBJ2-2,NA,17,TRBV3-1,CASSPLSGSGGTGELFF,TGTGCCAGCAGCCCCCTAAGCGGTAGCGGGGGGACCGGGGAGCTGTTTTTT
TRBD1,TRBJ2-2,many,20,TRBV27,CASSLRWGQGVFANTGELFF,TGTGCCAGCAGTTTGAGGTGGGGACAGGGCGTATTCGCGAACACCGGGGAGCTGTTTTTT
TRBD1,TRBJ2-2,few,16,TRBV5-8,CASSLIRDSDTGELFF,TGTGCCAGCAGCTTGATCCGGGACAGTGACACCGGGGAGCTGTTTTTT
NA,TRBJ1-4,NA,16,TRBV7-2,CASSLGGHPLEEKLFF,TGTGCCAGCAGCTTAGGGGGACACCCGCTTGAGGAAAAACTGTTTTTT
TRBD1,TRBJ2-3,few,15,TRBV12-3/TRBV12-4,CASTTRTGATDTQYF,TGTGCCAGCACGACCCGGACAGGGGCCACAGATACGCAGTATTTT
NA,TRBJ2-2,NA,13,TRBV5-4,CASSIDLSGELFF,TGTGCCAGCAGCATCGATTTATCCGGGGAGCTGTTTTTT
NA,TRBJ1-3,NA,15,TRBV28,CASAPGRGGGNTIYF,TGTGCCAGTGCCCCGGGACGGGGGGGTGGAAACACCATATATTTT
NA,TRBJ2-5,few,14,TRBV5-5,CASSTTGGRETQYF,TGTGCCAGCAGTACGACAGGAGGGAGGGAGACCCAGTACTTC
TRBD2,TRBJ2-1,few,15,TRBV2,CASGGTSGGYNEQFF,TGTGCCAGCGGTGGGACTAGCGGGGGCTACAATGAGCAGTTCTTC
NA,TRBJ2-1,NA,15,TRBV27,CASSLQGDPYNEQFF,TGTGCCAGCAGTTTACAAGGGGACCCCTACAATGAGCAGTTCTTC
NA,TRBJ2-1,NA,13,TRBV25-1,CASSGPSYNEQFF,TGTGCCAGCAGTGGGCCTTCCTACAATGAGCAGTTCTTC
NA,TRBJ2-2,many,15,TRBV12-3/TRBV12-4,CASSRRTANTGELFF,TGTGCCAGCAGCCGTAGGACGGCGAACACCGGGGAGCTGTTTTTT
NA,TRBJ2-7,few,12,TRBV10-2,CASSDFSYEQYF,TGCGCCAGCAGTGATTTCAGCTACGAGCAGTACTTC
NA,TRBJ1-2,few,13,TRBV29-1,CSVEDGAVSGYTF,TGCAGCGTTGAGGACGGGGCTGTCTCTGGCTACACCTTC
NA,TRBJ1-1,medium-sized,11,TRBV12-3/TRBV12-4,CASVMQSEAFF,TGTGCCAGTGTCATGCAGTCTGAAGCTTTCTTT
TRBD1,TRBJ1-2,NA,15,TRBV2,CASSNGQDANYGYTF,TGTGCCAGCAGTAATGGACAGGACGCTAACTATGGCTACACCTTC
NA,TRBJ1-1,many,15,TRBV7-8,CASSLYEGMNTEAFF,TGTGCCAGCAGCTTATATGAGGGAATGAACACTGAAGCTTTCTTT
TRBD2,TRBJ2-1,few,15,TRBV20-1,CSARGLAGYYNEQFF,TGCAGTGCTAGAGGACTAGCGGGATACTACAATGAGCAGTTCTTC